Listed here are 20 T cell receptor beta chains from one sample, sequenced in a study of CD8 T cells in Susac syndrome. It was with random hexamers that roughly 0.45 to 1 ug RNA was reverse transcribed. TCRdb fed the immunoSEQ multiplex PCR reads into MiXCR, producing one record per CDR3 protein. Found here are some 300,000 distinct CDR3 sequences, around 85% of them singletons; the top ten hold roughly 0.21%. What was sequenced was CD8+ T cells from PBMCs. These receptors all stem from a human donor with multiple sclerosis.

This clonotype occurred once. The rearrangement links TRBV9 to TRBJ2-6; D not resolved. This CDR3 comprises 16 residues. Trimming left V 0 bases short and J 4 bases short, with 11 bases between. In germline, CDR1 is SGDLS, CDR2 YYNGEE. CDR3 sequence reads: CASSVGFGFGANVLTF. In DNA form, the CDR3 reads TGTGCCAGCAGCGTAGGGTTCGGGTTCGGGGCCAACGTCCTGACTTTC.

The V call is TRBV19, the J call TRBJ2-1, with 9 bases lining up with TRBD2. Looked up from germline, CDR1 is LNHDA and CDR2 is SQIVND (reference sequence). V shed 5 bases, J shed 0 bases, and the junction held 2 bases outside the gene matches. The CDR3 runs to 15 residues. The CDR3 sequence: CASSPSGDSYNEQFF. In DNA form, the CDR3 reads TGTGCCAGTAGTCCTAGCGGGGACTCCTACAATGAGCAGTTCTTC.

The chain is built from TRBV27 and TRBJ2-1; tentatively, D is TRBD1 or TRBD2 (5 bases each). This CDR3 contains 15 residues. CDR1 and CDR2 (germline): MNHEY, SMNVEV (reference sequence). V lost 5 bases and J lost 6, with 17 bases in between. The CDR3 sequence: CASSLDSLGVNEQFF. The CDR3 nucleotides read TGTGCCAGCAGTCTGGACTCTCTAGGGGTCAATGAGCAGTTCTTC.

The V and J genes are TRBV12-3 or TRBV12-4 and TRBJ1-2, with a weak D call TRBD1 (5 bases). The length of the CDR3 is 12 residues. Trimming stripped 6 bases from V and 4 bases from J, with 9 bases between. The CDR3 is CASRDSLYGYTF. The CDR3 nucleotides read TGTGCCAGCAGAGACAGCCTCTATGGCTACACCTTC.

The rearrangement uses TRBV6-1 and TRBJ2-1, with 7 positions matching TRBD1. The CDR3 totals 16 residues. V lost 7 bases to trimming and J lost 9 bases; unmatched junction nucleotides: 18. CDR1 and CDR2 from the germline V gene are MNHNS and SASEGT. The CDR3 is CASTLLTGAERGEQFF. The CDR3 DNA sequence: TGTGCCAGCACACTACTCACAGGGGCCGAAAGGGGTGAGCAGTTCTTC.

The chain links TRBV3-1 to TRBJ1-4; D is ambiguous. V gave up 3 bases and J gave up 1 base, with 9 bases separating them. Per germline, CDR1 LGHDT and CDR2 YNNKEL (reference sequence). The CDR3 covers 15 residues. In DNA, the CDR3 is TGTGCCAGCAGCCAGGCTGGGGTAACTAATGAAAAACTGTTTTTT. It yields the protein CASSQAGVTNEKLFF.

The V and J genes are TRBV30 and TRBJ2-2; D is ambiguous. This CDR3 has 12 amino acids. V gave up 3 bases and J gave up 0 bases, with 2 bases separating them. The germline CDR1 and CDR2 sequences are GTSNPN and SVGIG (reference sequence). The CDR3 loop is CAWRANTGELFF. The CDR3 nucleotides are TGTGCCTGGAGGGCGAACACCGGGGAGCTGTTTTTT.

The chain carries TRBV27 and TRBJ2-1; 13 nucleotides agree with TRBD2. The CDR3 is 15 amino acids. The ends lost 3 bases at V and 9 bases at J; junction bases unmatched: 5. The germline V gene has CDR1 MNHEY and CDR2 SMNVEV (reference sequence). Here the CDR3 DNA reads TGTGCCAGCAGTTTGGGGACTAGCGGGATCGGTGAGCAGTTCTTC. Protein product: CASSLGTSGIGEQFF.

This clonotype has just a few counts. The V call is TRBV7-9, the J call TRBJ2-5; D is possibly TRBD2 (6 bases). The germline V gene encodes CDR1 SEHNR and CDR2 FQNEAQ (reference sequence). V was cut by 5 bases and J by 3 bases, with 10 bases left in between. The CDR3 extends over 13 amino acids. The CDR3 region is CASSRSGEETQYF. The DNA of the CDR3 is TGTGCCAGCAGCCGTAGCGGAGAAGAGACCCAGTACTTC.

This chain joins TRBV6-1 and TRBJ2-1; 9 nucleotides agree with TRBD2. Germline V gene sequence: CDR1 MNHNS, CDR2 SASEGT. This CDR3 has 16 residues. Germline trimming cut 6 bases from V and 2 bases from J; bases unmatched to any gene: 8. CDR3 sequence (DNA): TGTGCCAGCAGAGCCACCGGGACTAGCCCCTACAATGAGCAGTTCTTC. Encoded protein: CASRATGTSPYNEQFF.

V and J are TRBV28 and TRBJ1-5, with D uncertain. Per the germline V gene, CDR1 is MDHEN and CDR2 is SYDVKM. V lost 3 bases to trimming and J lost 3 bases, with 9 bases between them. The CDR3 has 14 residues. CDR3 nucleotides: TGTGCCAGCAGTTTCCGGCAGGTCAATCAGCCCCAGCATTTT. It codes for CASSFRQVNQPQHF.

V and J are TRBV19 and TRBJ1-1; perhaps TRBD1 as D (6 bases). With 9 bases removed from V and 4 bases from J, the gap between germline ends came to 21 bases. The CDR3 runs to 15 residues. Germline assignment: CDR1 LNHDA and CDR2 SQIVND (reference sequence). CDR3 region: CASGTRQAGGTEAFF. The DNA of the CDR3 is TGTGCCAGCGGAACCCGACAGGCCGGTGGCACTGAAGCTTTCTTT. The full variable domain, its missing parts supplied by reference TRBV19 and TRBJ1-1, is DGGITQSPKYLFRKEGQNVTLSCEQNLNHDAMYWYRQDPGQGLRLIYYSQIVNDFQKGDIAEGYSVSREKKESFPLTVTSAQKNPTAFYLCASGTRQAGGTEAFFGQGTRLTVV.

The chain has TRBV5-8 and TRBJ2-7; TRBD1 might be the D (6 bases). The CDR3 extends over 15 amino acids. Germline CDR1 SGHTS, CDR2 YDEGEE. V was cut by 1 base and J by 0 bases, with 11 bases left in between. CDR3 DNA sequence: TGTGCCAGCAGCTTGAGAGGGGACATCTCCTACGAGCAGTACTTC. Amino acids: CASSLRGDISYEQYF.

The rearrangement links TRBV27 to TRBJ2-1; D unresolved. V was clipped by 3 bases and J by 3 bases, with 6 bases between them. There are 13 residues in the CDR3. Per germline, CDR1 MNHEY and CDR2 SMNVEV (reference sequence). CDR3 DNA: TGTGCCAGCAGTTTGCTAGACTACAATGAGCAGTTCTTC. Encoded protein: CASSLLDYNEQFF.

The rearrangement uses TRBV7-9 and TRBJ2-5; D may match TRBD1 or TRBD2 (5 bases each). CDR3 size: 15 residues. Per the germline V gene, CDR1 is SEHNR and CDR2 is FQNEAQ (reference sequence). Trimming took 5 bases from V and 0 from J, leaving 13 bases between them. CDR3 sequence reads: CASSVSGPDQETQYF. CDR3 nucleotides: TGTGCCAGCAGCGTATCGGGGCCCGACCAAGAGACCCAGTACTTC.

The V and J genes are TRBV4-3 and TRBJ2-2, with a weak D call TRBD1 (6 bases). V dropped 0 bases and J dropped 1 base, with 12 bases sitting between them. The germline V gene encodes CDR1 LGHNA and CDR2 YSLEER. The CDR3 extends over 17 amino acids. The CDR3 loop reads CASSQDRDTLNTGELFF. The CDR3 DNA reads TGCGCCAGCAGCCAAGATCGGGACACACTGAACACCGGGGAGCTGTTTTTT.

The rearrangement uses TRBV19 and TRBJ2-1; D not resolved. Trimming shortened V by 2 bases and J by 10 bases, and 12 bases separated the two germline ends. The CDR3 consists of 13 residues. CDR1 LNHDA and CDR2 SQIVND come from the germline V gene (reference sequence). This chain's CDR3 is CASSIISGEEQFF. Here the CDR3 DNA reads TGTGCCAGTAGTATAATCTCGGGTGAGGAGCAGTTCTTC.

The V and J genes are TRBV15 and TRBJ2-7; weak D call: TRBD1 (5 bases). The CDR3 is made up of 14 amino acids. Germline V gene lookup returns CDR1 LNHNV and CDR2 YYDKDF (reference sequence). The germline V and J ends were trimmed by 5 bases and 3 bases, with 14 bases remaining between them. CDR3 bases: TGTGCCACCAGCGAACGACAGCAGGGCTACGAGCAGTACTTC. Its protein is CATSERQQGYEQYF.

The chain uses TRBV7-2 and TRBJ1-5; no firm D call. V lost 2 bases and J 2 bases, leaving 13 bases between the germline ends. Germline values: CDR1 SGHTA, CDR2 FQGNSA. The CDR3 has 16 amino acids. Written as DNA, the CDR3 is TGTGCCAGCAGCTTATTCACAGTTCGAGGCAATCAGCCCCAGCATTTT. Translating gives CASSLFTVRGNQPQHF.

This rearrangement joins TRBV4-3 to TRBJ2-1; 9 bases are a match to TRBD2. CDR1 is LGHNA, CDR2 YSLEER, per germline. CDR3 size: 15 residues. V shed 5 bases and J 9 bases; nucleotides not matched to a gene: 11. CDR3 loop: CASSYQREEYGEQFF. CDR3 bases: TGCGCCAGCAGCTATCAGCGGGAGGAGTATGGTGAGCAGTTCTTC.